The following is a T cell receptor (beta chain) sequence with its context. Sequencing used immunoSEQ multiplex PCR; TCRdb keeps in-frame clones, though not all of them. There are a few hundred thousand clones in the sample; around 91% occur only once, and 4% to 5.5% lies in the top ten. The sample belongs to a study of blood T cell repertoires in COVID-19. The sample taken for sequencing was PBMCs or T cells enriched from blood (not recorded which). This receptor was identified in a young woman with acute COVID-19.

DNA of the CDR3: TGTGCCAGTAGTATAGCGGGTCAGATCGGCACTGAAGCTTTCTTT. Translation gives CASSIAGQIGTEAFF. The rearrangement links TRBV19 to TRBJ1-1, with D hard to call. V dropped 1 base and J dropped 4 bases, with 13 bases sitting between them. This CDR3 comprises 15 residues. Germline V gene sequence: CDR1 LNHDA, CDR2 SQIVND (reference sequence).